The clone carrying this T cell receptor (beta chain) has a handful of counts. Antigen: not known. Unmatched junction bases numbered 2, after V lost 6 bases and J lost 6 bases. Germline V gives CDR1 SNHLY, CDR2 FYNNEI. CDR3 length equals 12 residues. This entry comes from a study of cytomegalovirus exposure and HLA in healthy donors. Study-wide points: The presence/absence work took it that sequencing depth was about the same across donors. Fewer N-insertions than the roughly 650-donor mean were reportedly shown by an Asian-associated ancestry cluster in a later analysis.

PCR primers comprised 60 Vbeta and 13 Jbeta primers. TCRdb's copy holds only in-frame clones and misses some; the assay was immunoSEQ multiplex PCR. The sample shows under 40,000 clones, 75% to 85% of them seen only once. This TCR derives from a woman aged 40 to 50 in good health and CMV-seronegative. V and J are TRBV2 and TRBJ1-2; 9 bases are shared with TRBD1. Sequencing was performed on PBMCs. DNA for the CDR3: TGTGCCAGCAGACGGACAGGGGATGGCTACACCTTC. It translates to CASRRTGDGYTF.